These T cell receptor beta chains were read from a single sample in a study of blood T cell repertoires in COVID-19. The assay was immunoSEQ multiplex PCR, and TCRdb's table has in-frame clones only and misses some. This sample has some 260,000 clones, with about 80% found just once. The specimen sequenced was PBMCs or T cells enriched from blood (not recorded which). Receptors were obtained from a man younger than 45 with acute COVID-19. CDR3s include the opening cysteine and the closing phenylalanine or tryptophan. The D gene is left open where the match is weak. Not all rows give a size; the values are once, few, many and, for expanded clones, a class.

D gene: -; clone size: -; J gene: TRBJ1-1; V gene: TRBV5-4; CDR3 protein: CASSLSQGTNEAFF; CDR3 DNA: TGTGCCAGCAGCTTATCGCAGGGGACAAATGAAGCTTTCTTT
D gene: -; clone size: once; J gene: TRBJ2-5; V gene: TRBV3-1/TRBV3-2; CDR3 protein: CASSRVTNQKTQYF; CDR3 DNA: TGTGCCAGCAGCCGAGTGACTAATCAGAAGACCCAGTACTTC
D gene: -; clone size: -; J gene: TRBJ1-4; V gene: TRBV27; CDR3 protein: CASRTRSRASNEKLFF; CDR3 DNA: TGTGCCAGCAGGACTCGTTCCAGGGCCTCTAATGAAAAACTGTTTTTT
D gene: TRBD1; clone size: once; J gene: TRBJ1-2; V gene: TRBV25-1; CDR3 protein: CASSGNRGQDYGYTF; CDR3 DNA: TGTGCCAGCAGTGGCAACAGGGGGCAGGACTATGGCTACACCTTC
D gene: -; clone size: -; J gene: TRBJ2-1; V gene: TRBV19; CDR3 protein: CASSRSRTSNEQFF; CDR3 DNA: TGTGCCAGTAGTAGGTCTCGCACAAGCAATGAGCAGTTCTTC
D gene: TRBD1; clone size: -; J gene: TRBJ2-2; V gene: TRBV4-1; CDR3 protein: CASSQGGTGGNTGELFF; CDR3 DNA: TGCGCCAGCAGCCAAGGAGGGACAGGAGGAAACACCGGGGAGCTGTTTTTT
D gene: -; clone size: -; J gene: TRBJ1-3; V gene: TRBV9; CDR3 protein: CASSVEVSTDTTRNTIYF; CDR3 DNA: TGTGCCAGCAGCGTAGAAGTCTCGACAGACACCACCCGAAACACCATATATTTT
D gene: -; clone size: -; J gene: TRBJ2-3; V gene: TRBV4-1; CDR3 protein: CASSPGLVGPDTQYF; CDR3 DNA: TGCGCCAGCAGCCCGGGACTTGTGGGGCCAGATACGCAGTATTTT
D gene: TRBD1; clone size: -; J gene: TRBJ1-4; V gene: TRBV9; CDR3 protein: CASSVMDRGEKLFF; CDR3 DNA: TGTGCCAGCAGCGTGATGGACAGGGGGGAAAAACTGTTTTTT
D gene: TRBD1; clone size: -; J gene: TRBJ1-6; V gene: TRBV5-4; CDR3 protein: CASSLNDRGNSPLHF; CDR3 DNA: TGTGCCAGCAGCTTAAATGACAGGGGGAACTCACCCCTCCACTTT
D gene: TRBD1; clone size: -; J gene: TRBJ1-6; V gene: TRBV27; CDR3 protein: CASSLETGISPLHF; CDR3 DNA: TGTGCCAGCAGTTTAGAGACAGGGATTTCACCCCTCCACTTT